These 27 T cell receptor beta chains share one sample of origin, sequenced in a study of T cell repertoires in cytomegalovirus infection. Each CDR3 protein is one row after TCRdb ran MiXCR on the reads. The sample holds around 300,000 distinct CDR3 sequences, 20% to 25% seen once. The antigens these receptors bind are not known. The starting material was cultured PBMCs, obtained from culture after CMV antigen stimulation. Source of these receptors: a human donor in good health (CMV status not recorded). Some clones in this sample may be carry-over from other donors' samples.

Ten or more counts support this clonotype. This rearrangement joins TRBV11-2 to TRBJ1-1; D is unresolved. This CDR3 region has 13 residues. The V and J ends lost 5 bases and 1 base respectively, with 8 bases between them. Germline CDR1 reads SGHAT; CDR2 reads FQNNGV. As DNA, the CDR3 is TGTGCCAGCAGCCCCCCCGGGAACACTGAAGCTTTCTTT. Residues: CASSPPGNTEAFF.

This clonotype appeared a few times. The genes are TRBV19 and TRBJ1-4; 7 positions agree with TRBD1. This CDR3 comprises 15 residues. The V gene's germline CDR1 is LNHDA and CDR2 SQIVND (reference sequence). V lost 5 bases to trimming and J lost 5 bases; unmatched junction nucleotides: 8. CDR3 DNA: TGTGCCAGTAGTCCGGCCGACAGGGAAAATGAAAAACTGTTTTTT. Its protein is CASSPADRENEKLFF.

This clonotype was found a few times. J is TRBJ2-5 and V is TRBV25-1; 11 bases are a match to TRBD2. CDR3 length: 15 residues. Germline V lookup: CDR1 MGHDK, CDR2 SYGVNS. J gave up 4 bases and V 6 bases, and 7 bases lay outside the gene matches. In DNA form, the CDR3 reads TGTGCCAGCAGCTTAGCGGGAGGGGCAGCAGAGACCCAGTACTTC. As protein: CASSLAGGAAETQYF.

The table lists this clonotype with a few counts. This chain joins TRBV5-1 and TRBJ2-7, with 14 nucleotides matching TRBD2. CDR3 length: 16 amino acids. V was pared by 0 bases and J by 3 bases, with 2 bases of the junction left unmatched. Germline CDR1 and CDR2: SGHRS and YFSETQ. CDR3 in amino acids: CASSLGLAGGHYEQYV. CDR3 nucleotide sequence: TGCGCCAGCAGCTTGGGACTAGCGGGAGGGCACTACGAGCAGTACGTC.

This clonotype was recorded a few times. This chain links TRBV18 with TRBJ2-3, with unresolved D. This CDR3 contains 14 residues. V was clipped by 0 bases and J by 4 bases, with 8 bases between them. Per germline, CDR1 KGHSH and CDR2 LQKENI. The CDR3 loop reads CASSPPSLADTQYF. CDR3 sequence (DNA): TGTGCCAGCTCACCACCGAGCCTTGCAGATACGCAGTATTTT.

In this sample, this clonotype turned up a few times. The chain uses TRBV6-6 and TRBJ2-1, with 10 bases identical to TRBD2. The germline gives CDR1 MNHNY, CDR2 SVGAGI (reference sequence). The CDR3 is made up of 12 amino acids. The junction had 1 base not matched to a gene; V was cut back by 5 bases and J by 9 bases. The CDR3 reads CASSRTSGEQFF. DNA of the CDR3: TGTGCCAGCAGTCGGACTAGCGGTGAGCAGTTCTTC.

V and J are TRBV20-1 and TRBJ1-1; a possible D gene is TRBD1 (5 bases). This CDR3 comprises 13 residues. Trimming left V 1 base short and J 4 bases short, with 10 bases between. Per germline, CDR1 DFQATT and CDR2 SNEGSKA (reference sequence). CDR3 amino acids: CSARGWGLTEAFF. CDR3 DNA: TGCAGTGCTAGAGGTTGGGGCCTCACTGAAGCTTTCTTT.

This clonotype has only a few counts. The gene calls are TRBV27 and TRBJ2-7; no clear D gene. Trimming removed 5 bases from V and 7 bases from J, with 15 bases in between. CDR1 and CDR2 (germline): MNHEY, SMNVEV (reference sequence). The CDR3 spans 13 residues. The CDR3 protein is CASSAGIQREQYV. CDR3 nucleotide sequence: TGTGCCAGCAGTGCCGGAATCCAGAGAGAGCAGTACGTC.

The gene calls are TRBV15 and TRBJ1-2, with D possibly matching TRBD1 (5 bases). The V and J ends lost 5 bases and 7 bases respectively, with 14 bases between them. This CDR3 has 13 residues. From germline, CDR1 is LNHNV and CDR2 YYDKDF (reference sequence). The CDR3 DNA follows: TGTGCCACCAGCCCAAAGGGCCAGGGTGGCTACACCTTC. Translated: CATSPKGQGGYTF. The complete variable domain, with remaining parts taken from reference TRBV15 and TRBJ1-2, reads DAMVIQNPRYQVTQFGKPVTLSCSQTLNHNVMYWYQQKSSQAPKLLFHYYDKDFNNEADTPDNFQSRRPNTSFCFLDIRSPGLGDTAMYLCATSPKGQGGYTFGSGTRLTVV.

The chain uses TRBV19 and TRBJ1-1; D is ambiguous. Germline assignment: CDR1 LNHDA and CDR2 SQIVND (reference sequence). The CDR3 consists of 16 residues. The V gene lost 4 bases and the J gene lost 1 base, with 16 bases spanning the gap. For the CDR3, the DNA is TGTGCCAGTAGTACTTCGACACGGAGGGCGAACACTGAAGCTTTCTTT. Its translation: CASSTSTRRANTEAFF.

This chain joins TRBV5-1 and TRBJ2-5; possible D gene TRBD2, 6 bases. V gave up 3 bases and J gave up 7 bases, with 10 bases separating them. This CDR3 has 12 residues. Germline V gene lookup returns CDR1 SGHRS and CDR2 YFSETQ. CDR3 nucleotides: TGCGCCAGCAGCTGGGACTCTAGGACCCAGTACTTC. Translating it yields CASSWDSRTQYF.

The chain links TRBV5-6 to TRBJ2-7; D possibly corresponds to TRBD2 (6 bases). The germline CDR1 and CDR2 sequences are SGHDT and YYEEEE. This CDR3 comprises 16 residues. V lost 3 bases and J 4 bases, leaving 20 bases between the germline ends. The CDR3 loop reads CASSWGGEGSSYEQYF. CDR3 DNA sequence: TGTGCCAGCAGCTGGGGAGGTGAGGGATCCTCTTACGAGCAGTACTTC.

This clonotype has a single count. The chain has TRBV19 and TRBJ2-1; the D gene is possibly TRBD1 (5 bases). V was trimmed by 3 bases and J by 4 bases, leaving 10 bases between them. The CDR3 is made up of 14 amino acids. Germline V CDR1 and CDR2: LNHDA, SQIVND (reference sequence). CDR3 DNA: TGTGCCAGTAGTATGTTCGCAGGGTACAATGAGCAGTTCTTC. Translated: CASSMFAGYNEQFF.

This clonotype was observed a few times. Likely a read error: the CDR3 ends without its conserved phenylalanine or tryptophan. No DNA is shown, since the ends of the CDR3 on it are uncertain; the CDR3 is the one TCRdb lists. The CDR3 is CASSAHRRH. This sequence joins TRBV19 and TRBJ1-6. Germline V gives CDR1 LNHDA, CDR2 SQIVND (reference sequence). The CDR3 totals 9 residues, both ends included.

Comment on this clonotype: Given a much more abundant clone one base away, this may be a read error. V and J are TRBV7-3 and TRBJ2-2; D might be TRBD2 (5 bases). The V end was cut by 6 bases, the J end by 0 bases, with 8 bases between. The CDR3 loop spans 14 amino acids. Germline CDR1 reads SGHTA; CDR2 reads FQGTGA. The CDR3 DNA is TGTGCCAGCAGAAGCGGAACGAACACCGGGGAGCTGTTTTTT. The encoded protein is CASRSGTNTGELFF.

Ten or more counts support this clonotype. The chain combines TRBV10-3 with TRBJ1-1; a possible D gene is TRBD1 (5 bases). CDR3 length: 15 residues. Germline V CDR1 and CDR2: ENHRY, SYGVKD. V lost 10 bases and J 1 base, leaving 19 bases between the germline ends. CDR3 residues: CATRKQADENTEAFF. The CDR3 DNA is TGTGCCACTCGTAAACAGGCAGATGAGAACACTGAAGCTTTCTTT.

This clonotype showed up just a few times. The genes are TRBV24-1 and TRBJ2-1, with 16 bases matching TRBD2. V lost 5 bases, J lost 0 bases, and 12 bases stayed unmatched. Germline V gene lookup returns CDR1 KGHDR and CDR2 SFDVKD. The CDR3 extends over 21 amino acids. The CDR3 sequence is CATSAHPGGTSGRGSYNEQFF. CDR3 DNA: TGTGCCACCAGTGCCCACCCCGGGGGGACTAGCGGGAGGGGCTCCTACAATGAGCAGTTCTTC.

V usage is TRBV27 and J usage is TRBJ1-1; 9 nucleotides match TRBD1. Germline-derived CDR1 and CDR2 are MNHEY and SMNVEV (reference sequence). CDR3 length equals 15 residues. With 5 bases clipped from V and 4 bases from J, the junction kept 8 bases outside the gene matches. CDR3 in amino acids: CASSPLEDRGTEAFF. The CDR3 DNA reads TGTGCCAGCAGTCCCCTAGAGGACAGGGGCACTGAAGCTTTCTTT.

The V gene is TRBV20-1, the J gene TRBJ1-1, with D unclear. V was shortened by 5 bases and J by 3 bases, with 4 bases between the two germline ends. From germline, CDR1 is DFQATT and CDR2 SNEGSKA (reference sequence). The CDR3 is 10 amino acids. The CDR3 bases are TGCAGTGCTTCTCACACTGAAGCTTTCTTT. As protein: CSASHTEAFF.

This clonotype has a handful of counts. In DNA, the CDR3 is TGTGCCAGCAGCTCCTCCACCTTGATCTGGGCTGAAGCTTTCTTT. Protein: CASSSSTLIWAEAFF. The chain joins TRBV5-6 to TRBJ1-1; D not resolved. Looked up from germline, CDR1 is SGHDT and CDR2 is YYEEEE. V gave up 3 bases and J gave up 6 bases, with 18 bases separating them. CDR3 length: 15 residues.

In this sample, this clonotype turned up a few times. The chain couples TRBV7-9 to TRBJ1-4; 9 bases agree with TRBD1. The CDR3 runs 15 residues. Germline V gene sequence: CDR1 SEHNR, CDR2 FQNEAQ (reference sequence). V lost 5 bases and J lost 8; bases outside the gene matches: 9. The CDR3 DNA reads TGTGCCAGCAGCCCCAGGACAGGGGCTAGGGAAAAACTGTTTTTT. Its translation is CASSPRTGAREKLFF.

V and J are TRBV7-2 and TRBJ1-1; D is unresolved. Trimming took off 5 bases at V and 0 bases at J, with 10 bases between the two ends. Germline CDR1 SGHTA, CDR2 FQGNSA. The CDR3 sequence is 14 residues long. The CDR3 here is CASSQTLMNTEAFF. For the CDR3, the DNA is TGTGCCAGCAGCCAGACCTTGATGAACACTGAAGCTTTCTTT. Complete variable domain (other parts from reference TRBV7-2 and TRBJ1-1): GAGVSQSPSNKVTEKGKDVELRCDPISGHTALYWYRQSLGQGLEFLIYFQGNSAPDKSGLPSDRFSAERTGGSVSTLTIQRTQQEDSAVYLCASSQTLMNTEAFFGQGTRLTVV.

This clonotype was counted between two and nine times. The chain couples TRBV5-1 to TRBJ2-5; no reliable D call. Deletions cut 6 bases from V and 2 bases from J, with 5 bases between. CDR3 length: 11 residues. The germline V gene has CDR1 SGHRS and CDR2 YFSETQ. The CDR3 region is CASMGQETQYF. Written as DNA, the CDR3 is TGCGCCAGCATGGGGCAAGAGACCCAGTACTTC.

Ten or more counts support this clonotype. The chain joins TRBV7-2 to TRBJ2-7; TRBD2 aligns across 8 bases. The CDR3 consists of 15 residues. V gave up 5 bases and J gave up 3 bases; unmatched junction bases: 9. Germline V gene sequence: CDR1 SGHTA, CDR2 FQGNSA. CDR3 region: CASSPLGGRLYEQYF. The CDR3 coding sequence is TGTGCCAGCAGCCCCTTGGGCGGGAGGCTCTACGAGCAGTACTTC.

The rearrangement uses TRBV6-2 or TRBV6-3 and TRBJ2-1, with 10 bases identical to TRBD2. The CDR3 spans 16 residues. Germline trimming cut 7 bases from V and 5 bases from J; bases unmatched to any gene: 11. Germline CDR1 reads MNHEY; CDR2 reads SVGEGT. The CDR3: CASTRGLAVTNNEQFF. As DNA, the CDR3 is TGTGCCAGCACCCGAGGACTAGCGGTCACCAACAATGAGCAGTTCTTC.

In this sample, this clonotype turned up many times. V usage is TRBV7-2 and J usage is TRBJ2-5; 10 bases map to TRBD2. Germline assignment: CDR1 SGHTA and CDR2 FQGNSA. V was clipped by 5 bases and J by 5 bases; unmatched bases: 8. This CDR3 has 15 residues. The CDR3: CASSLLAGAGETQYF. For the CDR3, the DNA is TGTGCCAGCAGCCTGCTAGCGGGAGCGGGGGAGACCCAGTACTTC.

In this sample, this clonotype turned up many times. This rearrangement joins TRBV7-8 to TRBJ2-7; 7 nucleotides align to TRBD2. With V trimmed by 1 base and J by 3 bases, 12 bases remained unmatched. Germline V CDR1 and CDR2: SGHVS, FQNEAQ. The CDR3 extends over 17 amino acids. The CDR3 reads CASSLGGQVGGFYEQYF. CDR3 coding DNA: TGTGCCAGCAGCTTAGGAGGTCAAGTGGGAGGGTTCTACGAGCAGTACTTC.